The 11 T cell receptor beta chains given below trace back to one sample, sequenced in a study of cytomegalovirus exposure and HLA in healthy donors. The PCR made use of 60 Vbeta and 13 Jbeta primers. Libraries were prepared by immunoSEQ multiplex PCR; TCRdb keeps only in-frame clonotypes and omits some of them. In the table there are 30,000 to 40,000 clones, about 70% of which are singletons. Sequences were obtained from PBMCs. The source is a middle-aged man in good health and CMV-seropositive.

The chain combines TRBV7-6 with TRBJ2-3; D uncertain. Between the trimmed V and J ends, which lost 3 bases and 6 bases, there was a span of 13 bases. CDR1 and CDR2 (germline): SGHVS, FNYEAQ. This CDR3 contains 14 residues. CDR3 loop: CASSLGSYLDTQYF. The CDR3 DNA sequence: TGTGCCAGCAGCTTGGGCTCCTACCTGGATACGCAGTATTTT.

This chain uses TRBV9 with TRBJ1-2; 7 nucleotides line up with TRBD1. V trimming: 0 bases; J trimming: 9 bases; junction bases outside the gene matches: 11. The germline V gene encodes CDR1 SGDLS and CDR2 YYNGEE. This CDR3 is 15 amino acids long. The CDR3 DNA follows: TGTGCCAGCAGCGTAGTTTTTGGGCAGGGGGTTCGCTACACCTTC. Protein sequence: CASSVVFGQGVRYTF.

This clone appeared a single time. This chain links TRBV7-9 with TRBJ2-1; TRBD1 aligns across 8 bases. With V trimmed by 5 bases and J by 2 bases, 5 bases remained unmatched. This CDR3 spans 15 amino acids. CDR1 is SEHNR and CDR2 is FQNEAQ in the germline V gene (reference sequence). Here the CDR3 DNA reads TGTGCCAGCAGCGGACAGGGAGGAACCTACAATGAGCAGTTCTTC. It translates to CASSGQGGTYNEQFF.

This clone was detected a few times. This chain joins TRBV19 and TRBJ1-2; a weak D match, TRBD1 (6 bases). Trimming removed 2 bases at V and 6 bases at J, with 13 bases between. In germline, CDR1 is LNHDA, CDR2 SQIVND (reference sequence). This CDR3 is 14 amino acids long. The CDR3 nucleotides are TGTGCCAGTAGTATACAGGGGTCGTGGAATGGCTACACCTTC. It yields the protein CASSIQGSWNGYTF.

The CDR3 is CASSRDSYSNQPQHF. CDR3 bases: TGTGCCAGCAGCCGGGACAGCTATAGCAATCAGCCCCAGCATTTT. The chain carries TRBV9 and TRBJ1-5, with 7 bases lining up with TRBD1. In germline, CDR1 is SGDLS, CDR2 YYNGEE. V shed 4 bases and J 0 bases; nucleotides not matched to a gene: 4. The CDR3 runs to 15 residues.

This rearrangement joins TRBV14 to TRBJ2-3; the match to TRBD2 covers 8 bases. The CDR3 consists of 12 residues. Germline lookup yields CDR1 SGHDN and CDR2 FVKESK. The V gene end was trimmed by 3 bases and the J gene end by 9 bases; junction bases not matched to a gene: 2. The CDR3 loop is CASSQSSGTQYF. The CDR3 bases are TGTGCCAGCAGCCAGTCTAGCGGGACGCAGTATTTT.

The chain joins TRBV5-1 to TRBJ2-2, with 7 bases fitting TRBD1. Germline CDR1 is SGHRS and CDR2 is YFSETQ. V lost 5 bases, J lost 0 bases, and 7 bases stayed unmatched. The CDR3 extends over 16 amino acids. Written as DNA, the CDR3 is TGCGCCAGCAGTACCACGGGACAGCCGAACACCGGGGAGCTGTTTTTT. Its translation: CASSTTGQPNTGELFF.

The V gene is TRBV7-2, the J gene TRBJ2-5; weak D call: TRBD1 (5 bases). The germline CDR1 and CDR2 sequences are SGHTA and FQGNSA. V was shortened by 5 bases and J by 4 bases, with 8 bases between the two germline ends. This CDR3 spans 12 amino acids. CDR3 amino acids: CASSLQGETQYF. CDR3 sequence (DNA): TGTGCCAGCAGCCTCCAGGGAGAGACCCAGTACTTC.

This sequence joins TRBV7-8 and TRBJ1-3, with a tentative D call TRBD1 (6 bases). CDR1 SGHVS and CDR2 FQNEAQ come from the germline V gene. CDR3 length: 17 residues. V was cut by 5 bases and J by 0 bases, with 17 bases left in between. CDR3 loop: CASSQTPRQASGNTIYF. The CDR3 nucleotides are TGTGCCAGCAGCCAGACCCCCCGACAGGCCTCTGGAAACACCATATATTTT.

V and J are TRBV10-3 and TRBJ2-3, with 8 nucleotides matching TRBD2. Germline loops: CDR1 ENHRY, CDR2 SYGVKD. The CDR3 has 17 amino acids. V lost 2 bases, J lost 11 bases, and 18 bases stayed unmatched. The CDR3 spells CAISEMGGTGGGLEQYF. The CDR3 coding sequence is TGTGCCATCAGTGAGATGGGGGGTACGGGGGGGGGCCTTGAGCAGTATTTT.

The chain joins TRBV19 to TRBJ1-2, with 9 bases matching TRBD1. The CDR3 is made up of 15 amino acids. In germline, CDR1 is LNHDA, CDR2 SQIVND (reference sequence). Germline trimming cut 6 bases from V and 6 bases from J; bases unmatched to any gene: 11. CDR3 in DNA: TGTGCCAGTAGAACCACAGGGGGCGCCTCTCATGGCTACACCTTC. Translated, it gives CASRTTGGASHGYTF.